This T cell receptor beta chain was found in a study of regulatory and conventional T cells in RAG deficiency. Trimming removed 1 base from V and 6 bases from J, with 8 bases in between. The CDR3 is made up of 13 amino acids. Per germline, CDR1 SEHNR and CDR2 FQNEAQ (reference sequence). The sorted regulatory T cells were CD4+, CD25-high and CD127-low, with genomic DNA sequenced. Assay used: immunoSEQ multiplex PCR; TCRdb lists only in-frame clones, some missing. The sample consists of about 10,000 clones, roughly nine tenths of them appearing once. The same sample was also studied in work on regulatory T cells. That report adds: Primers: 52 TRBV forward and 13 TRBJ reverse.

Sequences were obtained from Tregs sorted from blood. The chain carries TRBV7-9 and TRBJ2-3, with a weak D call TRBD2 (5 bases). This receptor was identified in a human donor in good health. The CDR3 DNA sequence: TGTGCCAGCAGCTTAGGCGGGTCGGATACGCAGTATTTT. As protein: CASSLGGSDTQYF.